A selection of T cell receptor beta chains follows, all from one sample in a study of radiation and T cells in renal cell carcinoma. Only in-frame clones appear in the TCRdb table, and some are missing; sequencing was by immunoSEQ multiplex PCR. The data show some 150,000 clones, with 70% to 90% seen just once and approximately 12% held by the top ten. The material was blood, obtained from a patient whose treatment included radiotherapy and nephrectomy. The receptors here all came from a woman in her 50s with renal cell carcinoma. CDR3s include the opening cysteine and the closing phenylalanine or tryptophan. A D gene is named only where the DNA matches it firmly. Only part of the rows carry a size: once, few, many, or a class if the clone is expanded.

v_call: TRBV11-2; d_call: NA; clone_size: NA; j_call: TRBJ1-1; cdr3_aa: CASSLDRGGYTEAFF; cdr3_nt: TGTGCCAGCAGCTTAGATAGGGGAGGGTACACTGAAGCTTTCTTT
v_call: TRBV7-9; d_call: NA; clone_size: NA; j_call: TRBJ2-7; cdr3_aa: CASSTGTSYEQYF; cdr3_nt: TGTGCCAGCAGCACCGGGACTTCCTACGAGCAGTACTTC
v_call: TRBV5-1; d_call: NA; clone_size: NA; j_call: TRBJ2-3; cdr3_aa: CASSLEFDTQYF; cdr3_nt: TGCGCCAGCAGCTTGGAATTTGATACGCAGTATTTT
v_call: TRBV18; d_call: NA; clone_size: NA; j_call: TRBJ2-3; cdr3_aa: CASSTAGLDTQYF; cdr3_nt: TGTGCCAGCTCAACGGCGGGCCTAGATACGCAGTATTTT
v_call: TRBV5-4; d_call: NA; clone_size: NA; j_call: TRBJ1-2; cdr3_aa: CASTLSGYNYGYTF; cdr3_nt: TGTGCCAGCACCTTGTCCGGATATAACTATGGCTACACCTTC
v_call: TRBV6-6; d_call: NA; clone_size: NA; j_call: TRBJ2-7; cdr3_aa: CASRSQVDYEQYF; cdr3_nt: TGTGCCAGCAGATCTCAGGTGGACTACGAGCAGTACTTC
v_call: TRBV5-4; d_call: TRBD1; clone_size: NA; j_call: TRBJ1-6; cdr3_aa: CASSTKKTGENSPLHF; cdr3_nt: TGTGCCAGCAGCACGAAAAAGACAGGGGAGAATTCACCCCTCCACTTT
v_call: TRBV18; d_call: NA; clone_size: few; j_call: TRBJ1-6; cdr3_aa: CASSPLPGESPLHF; cdr3_nt: TGTGCCAGCTCACCACTTCCCGGGGAATCACCCCTCCACTTT
v_call: TRBV29-1; d_call: TRBD1; clone_size: NA; j_call: TRBJ1-6; cdr3_aa: CSVRQGGNSPLHF; cdr3_nt: TGCAGCGTTAGACAGGGGGGTAATTCACCCCTCCACTTT
v_call: TRBV6-4; d_call: NA; clone_size: NA; j_call: TRBJ2-6; cdr3_aa: CASSDSFGANVLTF; cdr3_nt: TGTGCCAGCAGTGACTCGTTTGGGGCCAACGTCCTGACTTTC
v_call: TRBV11-2; d_call: TRBD1; clone_size: NA; j_call: TRBJ1-2; cdr3_aa: CASSLVGTGDGYTF; cdr3_nt: TGTGCCAGCAGCTTAGTCGGGACAGGGGATGGCTACACCTTC
v_call: TRBV7-8; d_call: TRBD2; clone_size: NA; j_call: TRBJ2-5; cdr3_aa: CASSPPASGGDQETQYF; cdr3_nt: TGTGCCAGCAGCCCACCCGCTAGCGGGGGGGACCAAGAGACCCAGTACTTC
v_call: TRBV15; d_call: TRBD2; clone_size: NA; j_call: TRBJ2-3; cdr3_aa: CATWEAGGPDTQYF; cdr3_nt: TGTGCCACCTGGGAAGCGGGGGGGCCCGATACGCAGTATTTT
v_call: TRBV19; d_call: TRBD1; clone_size: NA; j_call: TRBJ1-5; cdr3_aa: CASTDGQGSNQPQHF; cdr3_nt: TGTGCCAGTACCGACGGACAGGGTAGTAATCAGCCCCAGCATTTT
v_call: TRBV7-9; d_call: NA; clone_size: few; j_call: TRBJ1-2; cdr3_aa: CASSPALTANYGYTF; cdr3_nt: TGTGCCAGCAGCCCTGCATTGACCGCAAACTATGGCTACACCTTC
v_call: TRBV2; d_call: NA; clone_size: NA; j_call: TRBJ1-6; cdr3_aa: CASRWGAYNSPLHF; cdr3_nt: TGTGCCAGCAGGTGGGGGGCCTATAATTCACCCCTCCACTTT
v_call: TRBV6-5; d_call: NA; clone_size: NA; j_call: TRBJ1-1; cdr3_aa: CASSYSKGLEKAFF; cdr3_nt: TGTGCCAGCAGTTACTCGAAAGGTTTGGAGAAAGCTTTCTTT
v_call: TRBV5-1; d_call: TRBD1; clone_size: NA; j_call: TRBJ2-3; cdr3_aa: CASSLGTGTDTQYF; cdr3_nt: TGCGCCAGCAGCTTAGGGACAGGGACAGATACGCAGTATTTT
v_call: TRBV15; d_call: TRBD1; clone_size: NA; j_call: TRBJ2-7; cdr3_aa: CATSSGGQGYEQYF; cdr3_nt: TGTGCCACCAGCAGTGGAGGACAGGGCTACGAGCAGTACTTC
v_call: TRBV7-3; d_call: TRBD2; clone_size: NA; j_call: TRBJ2-3; cdr3_aa: CASSTTSGDADTQYF; cdr3_nt: TGTGCCAGCAGCACTACTAGCGGGGACGCAGATACGCAGTATTTT
v_call: TRBV6-6; d_call: NA; clone_size: NA; j_call: TRBJ1-2; cdr3_aa: CASSYSQGGHGYTF; cdr3_nt: TGTGCCAGCAGTTACTCACAGGGAGGGCATGGCTACACCTTC
v_call: TRBV7-8; d_call: TRBD2; clone_size: NA; j_call: TRBJ2-3; cdr3_aa: CASSRGRATDTQYF; cdr3_nt: TGTGCCAGCAGTCGGGGGAGGGCCACAGATACGCAGTATTTT
v_call: TRBV4-3; d_call: NA; clone_size: NA; j_call: TRBJ1-5; cdr3_aa: CASSQGLSNQPQHF; cdr3_nt: TGCGCCAGCAGCCAAGGACTGAGCAATCAGCCCCAGCATTTT
v_call: TRBV7-8; d_call: NA; clone_size: NA; j_call: TRBJ2-5; cdr3_aa: CASTPGQETQYF; cdr3_nt: TGTGCCAGCACCCCGGGCCAAGAGACCCAGTACTTC
v_call: TRBV18; d_call: NA; clone_size: NA; j_call: TRBJ2-4; cdr3_aa: CASSPDRNIQYF; cdr3_nt: TGTGCCAGCTCACCGGACAGAAACATTCAGTACTTC
v_call: TRBV18; d_call: NA; clone_size: once; j_call: TRBJ1-5; cdr3_aa: CASSPGGALGQPQHF; cdr3_nt: TGTGCCAGCTCACCAGGGGGCGCCTTGGGACAGCCCCAGCATTTT
v_call: TRBV2; d_call: NA; clone_size: once; j_call: TRBJ1-2; cdr3_aa: CASKGGDNYGYTF; cdr3_nt: TGTGCCAGCAAAGGGGGAGACAACTATGGTTACACCTTC
v_call: TRBV13; d_call: NA; clone_size: NA; j_call: TRBJ1-5; cdr3_aa: CASSLADRGDQPQHF; cdr3_nt: TGTGCCAGCAGCTTAGCTGACCGGGGGGATCAGCCCCAGCATTTT
v_call: TRBV6-5; d_call: TRBD1; clone_size: NA; j_call: TRBJ1-2; cdr3_aa: CASWTGRNLNYGYTF; cdr3_nt: TGTGCCAGTTGGACAGGCCGTAACCTTAACTATGGCTACACCTTC
v_call: TRBV2; d_call: NA; clone_size: NA; j_call: TRBJ2-1; cdr3_aa: CASTYTEAYNEQFF; cdr3_nt: TGTGCCAGTACTTATACGGAGGCTTACAATGAGCAGTTCTTC
v_call: TRBV11-2; d_call: NA; clone_size: NA; j_call: TRBJ1-2; cdr3_aa: CASSLMPFYGYTF; cdr3_nt: TGTGCCAGCAGCTTAATGCCGTTCTATGGCTACACCTTC
v_call: TRBV6-1; d_call: NA; clone_size: few; j_call: TRBJ2-3; cdr3_aa: CASSDPGKYRDTQYF; cdr3_nt: TGTGCCAGCAGTGACCCGGGGAAGTATAGAGATACGCAGTATTTT
v_call: TRBV7-9; d_call: NA; clone_size: few; j_call: TRBJ1-5; cdr3_aa: CASSLGIQGIQPQHF; cdr3_nt: TGTGCCAGCAGTTTAGGGATACAGGGTATCCAGCCCCAGCATTTT
v_call: TRBV18; d_call: NA; clone_size: NA; j_call: TRBJ2-2; cdr3_aa: CASSLSRTDTGELFF; cdr3_nt: TGTGCCAGCTCCCTTTCACGGACGGACACCGGGGAGCTGTTTTTT
v_call: TRBV5-1; d_call: NA; clone_size: NA; j_call: TRBJ2-2; cdr3_aa: CASSQTEGSPGELFF; cdr3_nt: TGCGCCAGCAGCCAAACGGAGGGCTCCCCCGGGGAGCTGTTTTTT
v_call: TRBV7-6; d_call: NA; clone_size: NA; j_call: TRBJ2-3; cdr3_aa: CASSLLSTDTQYF; cdr3_nt: TGTGCCAGCAGCTTACTTAGCACAGATACGCAGTATTTT
v_call: TRBV19; d_call: TRBD1; clone_size: once; j_call: TRBJ2-1; cdr3_aa: CASSIGPGQGSAEQFF; cdr3_nt: TGTGCCAGTAGTATAGGCCCGGGACAGGGTTCCGCTGAGCAGTTCTTC
v_call: TRBV5-1; d_call: NA; clone_size: NA; j_call: TRBJ2-5; cdr3_aa: CASTQLGTALETQYF; cdr3_nt: TGCGCCAGCACTCAACTCGGGACTGCCTTAGAGACCCAGTACTTC
v_call: TRBV6-1; d_call: NA; clone_size: NA; j_call: TRBJ1-1; cdr3_aa: CASISGVNTEAFF; cdr3_nt: TGTGCCAGCATATCAGGGGTGAACACTGAAGCTTTCTTT
v_call: TRBV11-3; d_call: NA; clone_size: NA; j_call: TRBJ2-7; cdr3_aa: CASSLGDSSKGNEQYF; cdr3_nt: TGTGCCAGCAGCTTAGGCGATTCTTCAAAGGGGAACGAGCAGTACTTC
v_call: TRBV5-6; d_call: NA; clone_size: once; j_call: TRBJ2-7; cdr3_aa: CASSLKPVDEQYF; cdr3_nt: TGTGCCAGCAGCTTAAAACCGGTCGACGAGCAGTACTTC